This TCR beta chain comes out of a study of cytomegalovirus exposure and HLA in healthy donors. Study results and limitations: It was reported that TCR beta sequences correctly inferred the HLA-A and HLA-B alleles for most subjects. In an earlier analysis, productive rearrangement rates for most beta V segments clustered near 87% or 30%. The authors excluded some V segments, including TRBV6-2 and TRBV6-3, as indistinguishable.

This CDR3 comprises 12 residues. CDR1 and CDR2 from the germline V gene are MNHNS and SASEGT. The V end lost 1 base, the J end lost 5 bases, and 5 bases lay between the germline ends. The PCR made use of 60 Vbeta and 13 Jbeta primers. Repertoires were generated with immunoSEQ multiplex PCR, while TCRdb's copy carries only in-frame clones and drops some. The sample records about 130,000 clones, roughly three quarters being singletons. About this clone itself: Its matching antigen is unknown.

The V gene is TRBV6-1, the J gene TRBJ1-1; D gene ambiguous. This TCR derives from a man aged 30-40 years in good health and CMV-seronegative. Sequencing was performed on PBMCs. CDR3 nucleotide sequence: TGTGCCAGCAGTGAAGGGAGGACTGAAGCTTTCTTT. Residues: CASSEGRTEAFF.